This TCR beta chain was recorded in a study of T cells after yellow fever vaccination. Study results and limitations: The booster saw the reappearance of most primary-vaccination clones (about 95% CD4, roughly 87% CD8). Weaker overall, the secondary response nonetheless peaked faster (day 5 versus 15). Contaminants from the bulk population, in the form of abundant clonotypes, could be found in FACS-sorted repertoires.

Regarding this clonotype: The antigen remains undetermined.

TCRdb used MiXCR to reprocess the 5' RACE reads, holding one entry per CDR3 protein. The repertoire consists of around 300,000 distinct CDR3 sequences, with 10% to 15% occurring once and the leading ten covering roughly 0.5%. Germline V lookup: CDR1 SGHRS, CDR2 YFSETQ. Trimming left V 5 bases short and J 2 bases short, with 10 bases between. The CDR3 covers 13 residues. The input for sequencing was CD4+ T cells sorted from PBMCs, taken 45 days after the yellow fever booster vaccination. The chain links TRBV5-1 to TRBJ2-5; no definite D call. This TCR derives from a man aged 25 to 40 who received the YFV17D yellow fever vaccine. The CDR3 coding sequence is TGCGCCAGCAGTGTCAACCAGCAAGAGACCCAGTACTTC. Its translation: CASSVNQQETQYF.